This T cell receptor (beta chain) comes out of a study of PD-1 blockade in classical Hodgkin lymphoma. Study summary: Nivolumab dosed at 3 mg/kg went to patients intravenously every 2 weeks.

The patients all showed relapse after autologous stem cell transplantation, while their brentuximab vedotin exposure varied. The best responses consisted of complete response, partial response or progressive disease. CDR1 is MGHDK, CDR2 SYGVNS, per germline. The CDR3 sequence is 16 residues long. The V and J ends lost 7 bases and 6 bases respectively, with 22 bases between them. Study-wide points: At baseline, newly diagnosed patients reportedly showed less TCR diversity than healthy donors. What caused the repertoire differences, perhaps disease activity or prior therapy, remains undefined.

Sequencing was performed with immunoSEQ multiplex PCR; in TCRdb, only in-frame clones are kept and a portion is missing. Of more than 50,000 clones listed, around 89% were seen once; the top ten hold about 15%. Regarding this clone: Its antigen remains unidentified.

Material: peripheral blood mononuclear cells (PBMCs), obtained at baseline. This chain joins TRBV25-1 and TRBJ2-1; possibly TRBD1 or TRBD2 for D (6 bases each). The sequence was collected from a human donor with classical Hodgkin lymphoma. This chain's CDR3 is CASNSPRGPYSNEQFF. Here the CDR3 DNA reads TGTGCCAGCAACTCACCCCGGGGGCCCTACAGCAATGAGCAGTTCTTC.